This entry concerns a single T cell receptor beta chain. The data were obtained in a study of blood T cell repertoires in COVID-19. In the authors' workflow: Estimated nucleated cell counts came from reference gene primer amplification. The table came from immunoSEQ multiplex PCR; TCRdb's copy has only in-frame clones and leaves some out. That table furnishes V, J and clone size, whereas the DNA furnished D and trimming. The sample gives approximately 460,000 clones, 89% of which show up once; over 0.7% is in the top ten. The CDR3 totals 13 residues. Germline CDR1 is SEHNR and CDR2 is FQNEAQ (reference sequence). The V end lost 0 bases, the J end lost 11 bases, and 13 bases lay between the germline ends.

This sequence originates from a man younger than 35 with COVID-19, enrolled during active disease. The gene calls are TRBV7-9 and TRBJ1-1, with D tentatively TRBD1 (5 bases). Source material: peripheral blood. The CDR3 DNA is TGTGCCAGCAGCTTAGCGGGAGGGGAGGTGGCTTTCTTT. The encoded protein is CASSLAGGEVAFF.